This record concerns one T cell receptor beta chain sequence. The data derive from a study of cytomegalovirus exposure and HLA in healthy donors. 13 Jbeta primers and 60 Vbeta primers were used for the PCR. The protocol was immunoSEQ multiplex PCR, while the TCRdb copy is restricted to in-frame clones and leaves out a portion. The table has a few hundred thousand clones, over 70% seen once. This CDR3 has 14 amino acids. V shed 2 bases and J shed 2 bases, with 10 bases lying between them. The germline V gene encodes CDR1 MNHEY and CDR2 SVGAGI. The clonotype comes from a girl aged 2-15 years in good health and CMV-seronegative. Source material: PBMCs. The V gene is TRBV6-5, the J gene TRBJ2-7; TRBD1 is a possible D gene (6 bases). The CDR3 loop is CASSYGQGTYEQYF. Here the CDR3 DNA reads TGTGCCAGCAGTTACGGGCAGGGGACCTACGAGCAGTACTTC.